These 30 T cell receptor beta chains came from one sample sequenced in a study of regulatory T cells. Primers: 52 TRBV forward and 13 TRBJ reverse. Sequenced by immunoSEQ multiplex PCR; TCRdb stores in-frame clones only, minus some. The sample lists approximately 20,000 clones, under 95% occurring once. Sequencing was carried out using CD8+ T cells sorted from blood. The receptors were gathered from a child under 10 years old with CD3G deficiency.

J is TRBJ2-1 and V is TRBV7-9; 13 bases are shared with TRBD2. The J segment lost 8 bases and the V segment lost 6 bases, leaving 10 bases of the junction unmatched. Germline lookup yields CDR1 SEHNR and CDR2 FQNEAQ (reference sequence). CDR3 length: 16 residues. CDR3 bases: TGTGCCAGCAGTTACGGACTAGCGGGAGTTATCGATGAGCAGTTCTTC. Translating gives CASSYGLAGVIDEQFF.

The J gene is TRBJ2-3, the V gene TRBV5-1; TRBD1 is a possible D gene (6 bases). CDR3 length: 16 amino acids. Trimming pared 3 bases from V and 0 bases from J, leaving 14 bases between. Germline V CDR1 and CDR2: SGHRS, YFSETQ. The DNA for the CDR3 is TGCGCCAGCAGCTCTGGACAGAAACTGAGCACAGATACGCAGTATTTT. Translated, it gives CASSSGQKLSTDTQYF.

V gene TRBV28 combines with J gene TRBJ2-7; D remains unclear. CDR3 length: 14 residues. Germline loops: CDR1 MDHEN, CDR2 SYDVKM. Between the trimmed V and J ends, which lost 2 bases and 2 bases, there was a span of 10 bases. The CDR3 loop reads CASSLPQDPYEQYF. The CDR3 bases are TGTGCCAGCAGTTTACCCCAGGACCCCTACGAGCAGTACTTC.

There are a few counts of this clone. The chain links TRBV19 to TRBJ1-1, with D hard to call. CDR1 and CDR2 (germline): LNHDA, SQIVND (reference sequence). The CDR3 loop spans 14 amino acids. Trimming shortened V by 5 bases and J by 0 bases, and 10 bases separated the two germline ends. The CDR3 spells CASSQWAMNTEAFF. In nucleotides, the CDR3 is TGTGCCAGTAGTCAGTGGGCCATGAACACTGAAGCTTTCTTT.

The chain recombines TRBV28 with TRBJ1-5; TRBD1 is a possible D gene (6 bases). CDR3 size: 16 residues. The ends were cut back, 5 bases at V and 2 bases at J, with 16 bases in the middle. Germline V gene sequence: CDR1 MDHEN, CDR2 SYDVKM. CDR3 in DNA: TGTGCCAGCAGTACCCATAGGGGGGCGGGCAATCAGCCCCAGCATTTT. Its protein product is CASSTHRGAGNQPQHF.

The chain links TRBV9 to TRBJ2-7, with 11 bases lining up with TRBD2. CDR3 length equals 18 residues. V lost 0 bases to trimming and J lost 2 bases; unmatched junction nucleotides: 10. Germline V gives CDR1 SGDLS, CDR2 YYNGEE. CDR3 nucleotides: TGTGCCAGCAGCGTAGTGTGTAGCGGGAGGGGGAATGCCTACGAGCAGTACTTC. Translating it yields CASSVVCSGRGNAYEQYF.

The CDR3 DNA follows: TGTGCCAGCAGCCGATTGGCTATCCTAGCGGGTCCTGGGGTGCCAGATACGCAGTATTTT. It yields the protein CASSRLAILAGPGVPDTQYF. This chain joins TRBV28 and TRBJ2-3; TRBD2 matches at 8 bases. CDR3 length: 20 residues. V lost 6 bases and J lost 4; bases outside the gene matches: 24. The germline V gene encodes CDR1 MDHEN and CDR2 SYDVKM.

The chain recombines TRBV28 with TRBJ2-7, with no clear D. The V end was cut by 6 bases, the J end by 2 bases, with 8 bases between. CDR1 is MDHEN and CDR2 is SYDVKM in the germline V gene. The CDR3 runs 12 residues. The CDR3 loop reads CASRDPPYEQYF. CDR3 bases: TGTGCCAGCAGGGATCCCCCCTACGAGCAGTACTTC.

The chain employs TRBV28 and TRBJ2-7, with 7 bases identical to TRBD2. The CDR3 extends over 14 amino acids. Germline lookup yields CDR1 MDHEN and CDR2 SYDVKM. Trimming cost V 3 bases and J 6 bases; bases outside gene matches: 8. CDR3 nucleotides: TGTGCCAGCAGTTTGAGGGAACTAGCGAGCGAGCAGTACTTC. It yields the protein CASSLRELASEQYF.

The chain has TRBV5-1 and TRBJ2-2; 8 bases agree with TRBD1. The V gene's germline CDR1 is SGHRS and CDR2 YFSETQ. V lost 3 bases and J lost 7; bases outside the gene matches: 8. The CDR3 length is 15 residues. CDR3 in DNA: TGCGCCAGCAGCTCTGGACAGGGCTACCACGGGGAGCTGTTTTTT. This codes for CASSSGQGYHGELFF.

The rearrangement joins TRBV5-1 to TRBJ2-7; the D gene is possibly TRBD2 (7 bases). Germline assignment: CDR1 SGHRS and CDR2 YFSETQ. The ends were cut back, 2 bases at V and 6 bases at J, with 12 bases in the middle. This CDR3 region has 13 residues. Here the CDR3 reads CASSLRGGGEQYF. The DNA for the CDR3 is TGCGCCAGCAGCTTAAGGGGAGGGGGCGAGCAGTACTTC.

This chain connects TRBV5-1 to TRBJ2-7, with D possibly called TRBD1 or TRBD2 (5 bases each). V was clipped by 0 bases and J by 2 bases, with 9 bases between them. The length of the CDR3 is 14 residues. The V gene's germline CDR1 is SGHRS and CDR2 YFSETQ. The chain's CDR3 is CASSLGDGAYEQYF. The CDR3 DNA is TGCGCCAGCAGCTTGGGGGACGGCGCCTACGAGCAGTACTTC. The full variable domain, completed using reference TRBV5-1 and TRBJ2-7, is KAGVTQTPRYLIKTRGQQVTLSCSPISGHRSVSWYQQTPGQGLQFLFEYFSETQRNKGNFPGRFSGRQFSNSRSEMNVSTLELGDSALYLCASSLGDGAYEQYFGPGTRLTVT.

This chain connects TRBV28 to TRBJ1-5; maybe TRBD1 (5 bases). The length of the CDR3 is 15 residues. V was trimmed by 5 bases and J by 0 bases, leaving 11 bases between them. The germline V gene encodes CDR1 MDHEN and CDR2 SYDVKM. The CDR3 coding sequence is TGTGCCAGCAGTGGGGGACCGAATAGCAATCAGCCCCAGCATTTT. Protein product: CASSGGPNSNQPQHF.

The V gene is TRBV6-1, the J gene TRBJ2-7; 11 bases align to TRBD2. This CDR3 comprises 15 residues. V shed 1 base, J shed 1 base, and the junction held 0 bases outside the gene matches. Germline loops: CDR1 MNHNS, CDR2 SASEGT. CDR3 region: CASSEGTSGSYEQYF. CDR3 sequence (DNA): TGTGCCAGCAGTGAAGGGACTAGCGGGTCCTACGAGCAGTACTTC.

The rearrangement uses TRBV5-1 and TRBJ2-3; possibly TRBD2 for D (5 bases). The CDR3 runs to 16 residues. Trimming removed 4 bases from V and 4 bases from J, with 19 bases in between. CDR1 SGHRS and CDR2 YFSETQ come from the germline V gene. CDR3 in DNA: TGCGCCAGCAGCAACGGACTCCGGAACGGGGCAGATACGCAGTATTTT. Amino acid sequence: CASSNGLRNGADTQYF.

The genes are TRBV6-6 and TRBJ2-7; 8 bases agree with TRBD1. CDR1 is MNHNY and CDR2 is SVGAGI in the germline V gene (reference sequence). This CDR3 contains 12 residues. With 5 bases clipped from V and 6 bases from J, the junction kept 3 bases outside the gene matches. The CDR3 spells CASSPDRAEQYF. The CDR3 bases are TGTGCCAGCAGTCCGGACAGGGCCGAGCAGTACTTC.

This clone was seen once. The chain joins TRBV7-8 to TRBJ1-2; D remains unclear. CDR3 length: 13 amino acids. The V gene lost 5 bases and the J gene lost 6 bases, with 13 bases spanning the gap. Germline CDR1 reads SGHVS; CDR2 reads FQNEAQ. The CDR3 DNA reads TGTGCCAGCAGCCCGTCTCTGGTGGATGGCTACACCTTC. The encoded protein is CASSPSLVDGYTF.

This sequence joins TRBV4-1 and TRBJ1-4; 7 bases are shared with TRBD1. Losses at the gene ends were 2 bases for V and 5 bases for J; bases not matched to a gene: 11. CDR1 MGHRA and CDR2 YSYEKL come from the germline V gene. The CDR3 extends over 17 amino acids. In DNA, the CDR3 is TGCGCCAGCAGCCAAAAGTACCCGACAGGGACAAATGAAAAACTGTTTTTT. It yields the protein CASSQKYPTGTNEKLFF.

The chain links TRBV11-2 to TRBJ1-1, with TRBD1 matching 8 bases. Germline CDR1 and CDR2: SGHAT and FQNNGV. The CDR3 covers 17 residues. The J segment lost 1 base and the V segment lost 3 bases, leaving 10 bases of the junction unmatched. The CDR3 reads CASSLWTGPRSNTEAFF. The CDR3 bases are TGTGCCAGCAGCTTGTGGACAGGGCCGCGGTCGAACACTGAAGCTTTCTTT. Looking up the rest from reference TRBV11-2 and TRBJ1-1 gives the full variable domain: EAGVAQSPRYKIIEKRQSVAFWCNPISGHATLYWYQQILGQGPKLLIQFQNNGVVDDSQLPKDRFSAERLKGVDSTLKIQPAKLEDSAVYLCASSLWTGPRSNTEAFFGQGTRLTVV.

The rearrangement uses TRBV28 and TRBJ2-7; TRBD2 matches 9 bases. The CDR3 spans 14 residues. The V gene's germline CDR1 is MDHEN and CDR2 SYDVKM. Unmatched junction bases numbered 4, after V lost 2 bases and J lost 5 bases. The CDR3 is CASSLAGGGNEQYF. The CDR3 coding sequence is TGTGCCAGCAGTTTAGCGGGAGGGGGTAACGAGCAGTACTTC. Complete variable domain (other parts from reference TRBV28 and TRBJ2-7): DVKVTQSSRYLVKRTGEKVFLECVQDMDHENMFWYRQDPGLGLRLIYFSYDVKMKEKGDIPEGYSVSREKKERFSLILESASTNQTSMYLCASSLAGGGNEQYFGPGTRLTVT.

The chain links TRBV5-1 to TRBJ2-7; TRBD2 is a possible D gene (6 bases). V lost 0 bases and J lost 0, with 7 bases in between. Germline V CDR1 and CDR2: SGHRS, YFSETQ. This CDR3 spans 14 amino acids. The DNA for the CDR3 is TGCGCCAGCAGCTTGGCCGGGAGCTCCTACGAGCAGTACTTC. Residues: CASSLAGSSYEQYF.

In nucleotides, the CDR3 is TGTGCCAGCAGTCAGCGGGCAGGCTACGAGCAGTACTTC. Translated: CASSQRAGYEQYF. The rearrangement joins TRBV6-1 to TRBJ2-7, with D perhaps TRBD2 (6 bases). The germline gives CDR1 MNHNS, CDR2 SASEGT. The CDR3 is 13 residues long. Deletions cut 5 bases from V and 3 bases from J, with 11 bases between.

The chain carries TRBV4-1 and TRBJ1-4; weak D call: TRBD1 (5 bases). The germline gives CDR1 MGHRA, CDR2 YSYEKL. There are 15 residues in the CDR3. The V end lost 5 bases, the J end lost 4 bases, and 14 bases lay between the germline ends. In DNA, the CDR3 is TGCGCCAGCAGCGAAGGGGCGGGAATTAATGAAAAACTGTTTTTT. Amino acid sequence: CASSEGAGINEKLFF.

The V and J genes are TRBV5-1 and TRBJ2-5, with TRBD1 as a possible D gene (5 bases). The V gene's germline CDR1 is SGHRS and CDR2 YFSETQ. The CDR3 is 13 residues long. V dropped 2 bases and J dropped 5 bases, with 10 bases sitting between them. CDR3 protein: CASSLSGLETQYF. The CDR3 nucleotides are TGCGCCAGCAGCTTATCAGGGCTGGAGACCCAGTACTTC.

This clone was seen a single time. The CDR3 here is CASSKTARGNYGYTF. CDR3 DNA sequence: TGTGCCAGCAGCAAAACGGCGCGGGGAAACTATGGCTACACCTTC. This rearrangement joins TRBV28 to TRBJ1-2, with D hard to call. V lost 6 bases and J lost 2, with 16 bases in between. The CDR3 loop spans 15 amino acids. CDR1 is MDHEN and CDR2 is SYDVKM in the germline V gene.

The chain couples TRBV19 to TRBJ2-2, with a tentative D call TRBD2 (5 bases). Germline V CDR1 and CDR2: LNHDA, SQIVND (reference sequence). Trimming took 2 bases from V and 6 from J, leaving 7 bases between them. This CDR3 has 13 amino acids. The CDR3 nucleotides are TGTGCCAGTAGTATACGAGGGTCCGGGGAGCTGTTTTTT. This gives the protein CASSIRGSGELFF.

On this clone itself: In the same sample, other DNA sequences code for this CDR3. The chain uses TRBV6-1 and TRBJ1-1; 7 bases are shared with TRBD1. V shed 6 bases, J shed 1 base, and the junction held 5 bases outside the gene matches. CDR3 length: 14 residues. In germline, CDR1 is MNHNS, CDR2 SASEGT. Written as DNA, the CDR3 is TGTGCCAGCAGCCCGGGACAGAAGAACACTGAAGCTTTCTTT. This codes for CASSPGQKNTEAFF.

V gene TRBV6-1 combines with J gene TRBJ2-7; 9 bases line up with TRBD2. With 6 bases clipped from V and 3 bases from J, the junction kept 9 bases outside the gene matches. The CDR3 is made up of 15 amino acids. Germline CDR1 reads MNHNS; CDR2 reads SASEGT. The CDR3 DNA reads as TGTGCCAGCAGACCCTGGACTAGCGACAACTACGAGCAGTACTTC. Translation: CASRPWTSDNYEQYF.

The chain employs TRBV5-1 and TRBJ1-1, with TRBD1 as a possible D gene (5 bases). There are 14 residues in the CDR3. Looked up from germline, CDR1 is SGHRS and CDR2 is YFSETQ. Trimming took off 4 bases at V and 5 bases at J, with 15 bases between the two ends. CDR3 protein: CASSLHGGETEAFF. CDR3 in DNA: TGCGCCAGCAGCCTCCACGGGGGAGAAACTGAAGCTTTCTTT.

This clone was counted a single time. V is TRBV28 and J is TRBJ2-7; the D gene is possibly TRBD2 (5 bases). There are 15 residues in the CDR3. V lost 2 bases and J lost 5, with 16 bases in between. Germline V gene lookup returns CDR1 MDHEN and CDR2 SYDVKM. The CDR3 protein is CASSLDWERENEQYF. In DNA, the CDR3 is TGTGCCAGCAGTTTAGATTGGGAGAGGGAAAACGAGCAGTACTTC.